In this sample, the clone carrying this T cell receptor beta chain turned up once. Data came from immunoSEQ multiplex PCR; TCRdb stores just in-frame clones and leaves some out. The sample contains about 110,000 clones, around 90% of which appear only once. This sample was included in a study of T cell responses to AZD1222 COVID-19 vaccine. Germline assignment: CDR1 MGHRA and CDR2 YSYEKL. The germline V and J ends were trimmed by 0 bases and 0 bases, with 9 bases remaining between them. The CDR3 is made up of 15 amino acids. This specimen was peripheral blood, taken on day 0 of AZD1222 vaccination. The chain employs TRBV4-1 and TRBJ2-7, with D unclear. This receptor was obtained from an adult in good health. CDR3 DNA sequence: TGCGCCAGCAGCCAAGATCCGCCCATCTCCTACGAGCAGTACTTC. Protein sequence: CASSQDPPISYEQYF.